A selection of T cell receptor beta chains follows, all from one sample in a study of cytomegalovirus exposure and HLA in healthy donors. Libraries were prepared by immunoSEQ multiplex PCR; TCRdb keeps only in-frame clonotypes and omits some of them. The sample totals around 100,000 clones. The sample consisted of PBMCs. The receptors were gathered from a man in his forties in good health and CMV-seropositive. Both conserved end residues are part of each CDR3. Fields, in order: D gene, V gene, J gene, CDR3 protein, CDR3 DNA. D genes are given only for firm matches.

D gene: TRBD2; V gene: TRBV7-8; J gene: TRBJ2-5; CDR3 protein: CASSLAGGGLETQYF; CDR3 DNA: TGTGCCAGCAGCTTAGCCGGGGGGGGGTTGGAGACCCAGTACTTC
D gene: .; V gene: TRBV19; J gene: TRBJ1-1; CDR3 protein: CASSIGRTRDPEAFF; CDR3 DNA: TGTGCCAGTAGTATAGGCCGCACGCGGGACCCTGAAGCTTTCTTT
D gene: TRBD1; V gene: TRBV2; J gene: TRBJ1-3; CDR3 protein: CASRDRAGNTIYF; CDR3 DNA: TGTGCCAGCAGGGACAGGGCCGGAAACACCATATATTTT
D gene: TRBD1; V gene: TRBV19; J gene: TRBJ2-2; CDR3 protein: CASWTGYTGELFF; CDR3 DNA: TGTGCCAGCTGGACAGGGTACACCGGGGAGCTGTTTTTT
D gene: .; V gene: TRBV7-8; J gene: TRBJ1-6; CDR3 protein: CASRQGLNSPLHF; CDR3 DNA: TGTGCCAGCAGGCAGGGGCTGAATTCACCCCTCCACTTT
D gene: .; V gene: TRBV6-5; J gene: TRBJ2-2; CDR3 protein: CASSSQRGTGELFF; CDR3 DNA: TGTGCCAGCAGTTCCCAGAGAGGGACCGGGGAGCTGTTTTTT
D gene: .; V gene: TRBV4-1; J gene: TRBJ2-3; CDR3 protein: CASSQDPRTTADTQYF; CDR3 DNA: TGCGCCAGCAGCCAAGATCCCCGGACTACAGCAGATACGCAGTATTTT
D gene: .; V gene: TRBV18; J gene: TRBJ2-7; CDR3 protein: CASSPREGSYEQYF; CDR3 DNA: TGTGCCAGCTCACCACGAGAGGGCTCCTACGAGCAGTACTTC
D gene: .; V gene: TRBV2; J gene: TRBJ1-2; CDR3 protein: CASNEDRAYGYTF; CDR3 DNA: TGTGCCAGCAATGAGGACAGAGCCTATGGCTACACCTTC
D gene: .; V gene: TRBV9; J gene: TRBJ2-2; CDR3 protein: CASSVASGVVTGELFF; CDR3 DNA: TGTGCCAGCAGCGTAGCGTCAGGGGTGGTGACCGGGGAGCTGTTTTTT
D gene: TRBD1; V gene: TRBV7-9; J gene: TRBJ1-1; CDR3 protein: CASSYNRGGNTEAFF; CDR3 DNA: TGTGCCAGCAGCTATAACAGGGGAGGGAACACTGAAGCTTTCTTT
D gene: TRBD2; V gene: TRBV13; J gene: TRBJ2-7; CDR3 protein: CASSLFLAGAYEQYF; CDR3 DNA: TGTGCCAGCAGCTTATTTCTAGCGGGAGCCTACGAGCAGTACTTC
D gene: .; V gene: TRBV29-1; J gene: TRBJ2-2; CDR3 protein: CSVTEGGELFF; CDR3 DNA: TGCAGCGTGACTGAGGGCGGGGAGCTGTTTTTT
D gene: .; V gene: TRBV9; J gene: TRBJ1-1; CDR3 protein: CASSVGGDANTEAFF; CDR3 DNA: TGTGCCAGCAGCGTAGGGGGGGACGCGAACACTGAAGCTTTCTTT
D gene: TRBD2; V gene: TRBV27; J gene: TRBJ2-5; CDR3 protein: CASSPLAGGPFGETQYF; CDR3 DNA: TGTGCCAGCAGTCCGCTAGCGGGAGGGCCGTTTGGGGAGACCCAGTACTTC
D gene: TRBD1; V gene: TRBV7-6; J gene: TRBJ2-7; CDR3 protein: CASSLAPGTGGYEQYF; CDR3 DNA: TGTGCCAGCAGCTTAGCTCCCGGGACAGGGGGCTACGAGCAGTACTTC